Listed below are T cell receptor beta chains from one sample, sequenced in a study of T cells after somatic rescue of genetic block. The table came from immunoSEQ multiplex PCR; TCRdb's copy has only in-frame clones and leaves some out. The table lists 95,000 to 120,000 clones, around nine tenths of them singletons. Sample: peripheral blood mononuclear cells (PBMCs). The receptors stem from a woman aged 18-29 years. The CDR3 runs from the conserved cysteine through the conserved F or W. A D gene is named only where the DNA matches it firmly. Size is stated for part of the rows, as once, few or many counts, or as a class when the clone is expanded.

v_gene	d_gene	j_gene	abundance	CDR3nt	CDR3aa
TRBV5-1	.	TRBJ2-7	.	TGCGCCAGCAGCCGCGAAGCCACCTACGAGCAGTACTTC	CASSREATYEQYF
TRBV6-5	.	TRBJ2-7	.	TGTGCCAGCAGACAGGGCCCCGAGCAGTACTTC	CASRQGPEQYF
TRBV12-2	.	TRBJ2-3	.	TGTGCAAGTCGCTTAGCCTACAGGGTGCGGACAGATACGCAGTATTTT	CASRLAYRVRTDTQYF
TRBV5-4	.	TRBJ2-7	.	TGTGCCAGCAGCTTGGGGGCGGGTGGCGGCTCCTACGAGCAGTACTTC	CASSLGAGGGSYEQYF
TRBV29-1	TRBD1	TRBJ2-7	.	TGCAGCGTTGAAGATCGAGTCGGGAACAGGGGGTTAGGTGAGCAGTACTTC	CSVEDRVGNRGLGEQYF
TRBV19	TRBD1	TRBJ1-2	few	TGTGCCAGTCTGCAGGGGGCGAATGGCTACACCTTC	CASLQGANGYTF
TRBV6-1	.	TRBJ1-1	.	TGTGCCAGCATCCAGGGAGGGAACACTGAAGCTTTCTTT	CASIQGGNTEAFF
TRBV5-1	TRBD1	TRBJ1-2	.	TGCGCCAGCAGCTTGGATCGACAGGGGGATAATGGCTACACCTTC	CASSLDRQGDNGYTF
TRBV29-1	.	TRBJ1-2	.	TGCAGCGTTGAAGAACAGGGCAACTATGGCTACACCTTC	CSVEEQGNYGYTF
TRBV19	.	TRBJ1-5	.	TGTGCCAGTAGTTACCGGGGGGTAAATCAGCCCCAGCATTTT	CASSYRGVNQPQHF
TRBV4-3	.	TRBJ2-6	.	TGCGCCAGCAGTCCGGACGATTCTGGGGCCAACGTCCTGACTTTC	CASSPDDSGANVLTF
TRBV5-1	TRBD1	TRBJ1-6	few	TGCGCCAGCAGAGGGGGCGTGGATTCACCCCTCCACTTT	CASRGGVDSPLHF
TRBV27	.	TRBJ1-1	.	TGTGCCAGTCGCGACAGAAGGAACACTGAAGCTTTCTTT	CASRDRRNTEAFF
TRBV18	.	TRBJ1-6	.	TGTGCCAGCTCTCCGAAAGTCACGGGCGGTTCTGCCTCACCCCTCCACTTT	CASSPKVTGGSASPLHF
TRBV28	.	TRBJ1-5	.	TGTGCCAGCAGTTTCCTGGGGTTCGAACAGCCCCAGCATTTT	CASSFLGFEQPQHF
TRBV6-1	.	TRBJ2-7	.	TGTGCCGGTGCCCGGGACATTTACGAGCAGTACTTC	CAGARDIYEQYF
TRBV2	.	TRBJ1-2	.	TGTGCCAGCAGTGAAAACTTCGGAGTTGGCTACACCTTC	CASSENFGVGYTF
TRBV7-9	.	TRBJ2-7	.	TGTGCCAGCAGCCATGTCTACGAGCAGTACTTC	CASSHVYEQYF
TRBV30	.	TRBJ1-2	.	TGTGCCTGGAGACAGAGAGCTAACTATGGCTACACCTTC	CAWRQRANYGYTF
TRBV18	TRBD2	TRBJ2-7	.	TGTGCCAGCTCGGAACGGGGGGGCGAGCAGTACTTC	CASSERGGEQYF
TRBV19	TRBD1	TRBJ1-6	.	TGTGCCAGTAGTATTGGAGGGACAGTGGATTCACCCCTCCACTTT	CASSIGGTVDSPLHF
TRBV18	.	TRBJ2-2	.	TGTGCCAGCTCACCGAAGGGAGGCGGCGGGGAGCTGTTTTTT	CASSPKGGGGELFF
TRBV4-3	.	TRBJ2-3	.	TGCGCCAGCAGCCAAGATAAGTGGGGGGCCGGCACAGATACGCAGTATTTT	CASSQDKWGAGTDTQYF